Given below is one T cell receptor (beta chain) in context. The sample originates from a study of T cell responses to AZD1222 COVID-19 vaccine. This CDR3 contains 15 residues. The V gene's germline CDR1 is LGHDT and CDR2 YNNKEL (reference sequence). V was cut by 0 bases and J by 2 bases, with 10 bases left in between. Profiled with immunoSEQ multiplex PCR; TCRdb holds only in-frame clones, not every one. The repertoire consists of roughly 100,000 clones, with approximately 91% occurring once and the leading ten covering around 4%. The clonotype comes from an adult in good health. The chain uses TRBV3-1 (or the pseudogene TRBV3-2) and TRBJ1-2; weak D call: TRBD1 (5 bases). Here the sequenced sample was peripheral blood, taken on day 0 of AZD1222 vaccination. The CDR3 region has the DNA TGTGCCAGCAGCCAAGATCCCAGGGTCAACTATGGCTACACCTTC. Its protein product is CASSQDPRVNYGYTF.